This TCR beta chain derives from a study of T cell clonality in common variable immunodeficiency. Study results and caveats: In common variable immunodeficiency, TCR beta chains reportedly carried fewer deletions and N-nucleotide insertions. Compared with controls, CVID subjects had fewer shared TCRbeta clones.

This clone was counted ten times or more. Its cognate antigen is unknown. The read stops 3 residues short of the end of the CDR3; the missing end is completed from the germline J gene. Patients had low serum IgG, IgA and/or IgM and specific antibody deficiency. CVID subjects were some 15 female and some 28 male, aged about 8 to 65. Each donor provided about 4.5 to 8.5 ml of heparinized whole blood. CDR1 and CDR2 from the germline V gene are SNHLY and FYNNEI. V lost 3 bases, J lost 5 bases, and 4 bases stayed unmatched. This CDR3 has 14 amino acids. Measured with immunoSEQ multiplex PCR; TCRdb has only the in-frame clones, and not every one. There are some 27,000 clones in the sample, none observed a single time.

The chain joins TRBV2 to TRBJ1-1, with TRBD1 matching over 9 bases. The TCR comes from a human donor with common variable immunodeficiency. What was sequenced was peripheral blood mononuclear cells. The CDR3 protein is CASSEDRGRTEAFF. CDR3 DNA, as far as it was read: TGTGCCAGCAGTGAGGACAGGGGTCGGACTGAA.